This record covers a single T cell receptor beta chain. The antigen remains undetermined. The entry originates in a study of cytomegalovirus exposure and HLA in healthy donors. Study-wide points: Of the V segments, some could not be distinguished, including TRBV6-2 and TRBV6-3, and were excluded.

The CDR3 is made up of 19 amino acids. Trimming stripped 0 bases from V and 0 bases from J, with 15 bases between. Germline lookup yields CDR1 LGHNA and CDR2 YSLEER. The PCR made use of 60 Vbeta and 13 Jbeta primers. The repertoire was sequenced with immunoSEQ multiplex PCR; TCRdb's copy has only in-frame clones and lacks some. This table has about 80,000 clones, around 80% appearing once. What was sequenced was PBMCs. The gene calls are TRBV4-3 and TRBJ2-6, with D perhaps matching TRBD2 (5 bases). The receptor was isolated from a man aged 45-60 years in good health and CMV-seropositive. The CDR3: CASSQDPPGAGSGANVLTF. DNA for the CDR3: TGCGCCAGCAGCCAAGATCCCCCGGGCGCGGGCTCTGGGGCCAACGTCCTGACTTTC.